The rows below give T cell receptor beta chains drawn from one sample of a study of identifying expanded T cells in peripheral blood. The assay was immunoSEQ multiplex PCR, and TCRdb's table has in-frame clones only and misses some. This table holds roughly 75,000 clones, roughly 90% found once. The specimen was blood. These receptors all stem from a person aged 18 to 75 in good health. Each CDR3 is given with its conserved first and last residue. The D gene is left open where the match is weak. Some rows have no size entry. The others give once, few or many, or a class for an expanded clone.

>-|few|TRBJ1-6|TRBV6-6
CASSYRGEGGSPLHF
TGTGCCAGCAGTTACCGCGGGGAAGGTGGGTCACCCCTCCACTTT
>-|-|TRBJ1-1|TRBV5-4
CASSLAADITEAFF
TGTGCCAGCAGCTTGGCGGCAGACATCACTGAAGCTTTCTTT
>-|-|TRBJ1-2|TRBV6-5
CASRRGVDGYTF
TGTGCCAGCAGGCGGGGGGTTGATGGCTACACCTTC
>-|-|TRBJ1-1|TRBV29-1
CSALLSAEAFF
TGCAGCGCCCTTTTGAGCGCTGAAGCTTTCTTT
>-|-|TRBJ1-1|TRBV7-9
CASSLGHMNTEAFF
TGTGCCAGCAGCTTAGGACACATGAACACTGAAGCTTTCTTT
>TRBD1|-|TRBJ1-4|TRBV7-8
CASSPSDRGPTTNEKLFF
TGTGCCAGCAGCCCTTCCGACAGGGGCCCGACAACTAATGAAAAACTGTTTTTT
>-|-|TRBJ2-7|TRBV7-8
CASSLYYEQYF
TGTGCCAGCAGCCTATACTACGAGCAGTACTTC
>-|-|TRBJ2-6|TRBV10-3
CAISEGAGANVLTF
TGTGCCATCAGTGAAGGGGCCGGGGCCAACGTCCTGACTTTC
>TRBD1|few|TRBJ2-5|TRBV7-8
CASSLTGAETQYF
TGTGCCAGCAGCCTGACAGGGGCGGAGACCCAGTACTTC
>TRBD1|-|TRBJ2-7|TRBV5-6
CASSLGTGSHEQYF
TGTGCCAGCAGCTTGGGGACAGGGAGCCACGAGCAGTACTTC
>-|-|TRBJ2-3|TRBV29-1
CSVYGSGLKFTDTQYF
TGCAGCGTTTATGGTTCGGGACTCAAATTCACAGATACGCAGTATTTT
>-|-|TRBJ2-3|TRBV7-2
CASQRGAGVLGSADTQYF
TGTGCCTCACAACGCGGGGCAGGGGTTCTTGGTAGCGCAGATACGCAGTATTTT
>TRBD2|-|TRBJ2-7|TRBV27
CASSLSGTSGMYEQYF
TGTGCCAGCAGTTTATCTGGGACTAGCGGGATGTACGAGCAGTACTTC
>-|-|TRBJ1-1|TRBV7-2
CASSLPGTEAFF
TGTGCCAGCAGCTTACCGGGGACTGAAGCTTTCTTT
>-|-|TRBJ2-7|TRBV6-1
CASTPARASYEQYF
TGTGCCAGCACCCCGGCGAGGGCGTCCTACGAGCAGTACTTC